This T cell receptor (beta chain) emerged from a study of read filtering for tumor transcriptome and immune sequencing. Worth noting for this clonotype: Its antigen is currently unknown.

Molecular barcoded adaptors covering alpha/delta and beta/gamma chains were used on roughly 400 ng RNA. From the reads, TCRdb called clonotypes with MiXCR, one entry per CDR3 protein. The data contain over 50,000 distinct CDR3 sequences, approximately 15% of them singletons. The study's findings and limits: This fraction held mixed bone marrow immune cells after CD138-negative sorting.

Sequenced: a population of CD138-negative cells sorted from bone marrow. This receptor was obtained from a donor aged 40 or older with multiple myeloma.

CDR3 loop: CASSPDKNEQFF. As DNA, the CDR3 is TGCGCCAGCAGCCCTGACAAGAATGAGCAGTTCTTC. This rearrangement joins TRBV5-1 to TRBJ2-1; D is unresolved. The CDR3 extends over 12 amino acids. Germline CDR1 reads SGHRS; CDR2 reads YFSETQ. The germline V and J ends were trimmed by 4 bases and 7 bases, with 9 bases remaining between them.